This T cell receptor (beta chain) is from a study of PD-L1 blockade in urothelial cancer (dated by TCRdb to 2017 to 2019). Background on the whole study: Every patient began therapy around 2014 and was given atezolizumab 1,200 mg intravenously every 3 weeks. About 90% of the roughly 30 patients were males with bladder-origin urothelial cancer, and about 60% of the roughly 30 reported a prior smoking history. An ECOG performance status of 0 or 1 was recorded for the patients, and 0 to 3 prior chemotherapy regimens had been received by the patients. Blood samples were analyzed at 3 weeks after treatment start (second dose) and at 6 weeks after treatment start. Blood samples gave a median of around 140,000 T cells and tens of thousands of unique TCRs, with a median clonality of approximately 0.08. Somatic, immune and clinical correlates of response to PD-L1 blockade with atezolizumab in urothelial cancer were the focus of an exploratory multi-omic analysis. Pretreatment tumor samples, along with matched peripheral blood collected serially before and after atezolizumab treatment, underwent TCR sequencing. Progression-free survival longer than 6 months counted as durable clinical benefit, and TCR features were additionally tested against both progression-free and overall survival. In the same patients who had TCR sequencing, pretreatment tumors also underwent whole exome sequencing and RNA sequencing. Nine or ten patients reached durable clinical benefit, while 15 to 25 patients did not. Under 30 patients had pretreatment blood TCR-seq, some 25 had at least one posttreatment blood collection, and some 25 had tumor TCR-seq. What the research found in general, with its limitations: A pretreatment peripheral blood TCR clonality below the median was linked to improved progression-free and overall survival. Small sample size (n ≈ 27) and many exploratory analyses mean the results are intended to be hypothesis-generating. Patients with durable benefit showed greater expansion of tumor-associated TCR clones in peripheral blood 3 weeks after starting treatment (n ≈ 21, p = 0.022).

Concerning this clone itself: There is no known antigen for this receptor. Per-base quality was not reported, and no clone a single base away is much larger than it.

V loses 5 bases at its end and J loses 5 bases; junction bases beyond the gene matches: 5. CDR1 is given as SGHAT and CDR2 as FQDESV, both from the germline V gene (reference sequence). The CDR3 has 15 amino acids, counting the end cysteine and phenylalanine. Only CDR3 DNA remains: 45 bases, in frame from the first base. A cohort of 30 or so patients with locally advanced or metastatic urothelial carcinoma, treated at Memorial Sloan Kettering on a trial protocol, was included. Peripheral blood mononuclear cells were collected pretreatment and during treatment, with between 1 and 8 total time points obtained per patient. The Qiagen DNeasy Blood extraction kit was used to purify genomic DNA from total PBMCs and tumor samples. PBMCs were collected pretreatment and during treatment and were isolated and stored as previously described. To estimate absolute template abundance from read counts, synthetic TCR analog templates were spiked into each PCR. TCRbeta CDR3 regions were amplified from genomic DNA with bias-controlled V and J gene primers using the immunoSEQ assay. Sequencing of rearranged TCRbeta segments was done at approximately 20X coverage. In the authors' own workflow: Clustering was used to correct sequencing errors, and CDR3s were annotated against IMGT to assign V, D and J genes. Downstream analyses used only productive TCRbeta rearrangements, leaving out any out-of-frame or stop-codon sequences. Clonality was calculated as one minus the Shannon entropy normalized by the log of the number of unique productive sequences. Fisher's exact test with Benjamini-Hochberg correction, at a threshold of adjusted p below 0.01, was used to find clones that differed between time points or between blood and tumor. TCRdb took over this immuneACCESS table, retaining in-frame rearrangements with V and J assigned. Such tables are incomplete; in checked studies, under half of the missing clones stem from an unresolved V gene, and the remainder is unexplained. The V and J calls and the clone size are those of that table, but D and trimming were determined from the DNA. This sample comprises 60,000 to 85,000 clones, about nine tenths of them detected only once. The ten largest clones add up to 4.5% to 6.5% of the sample.

Sequencing used PBMCs, obtained around atezolizumab (anti-PD-L1) treatment. The chain employs TRBV11-1 and TRBJ1-5; TRBD1 aligns with 11 central bases. This TCR was sampled from a woman in her 70s with urothelial cancer. The nucleotides read TGTGCCAGCAGCCCCGGGACAGGGGGGGATCAGCCCCAGCATTTT. Translated, it gives CASSPGTGGDQPQHF.